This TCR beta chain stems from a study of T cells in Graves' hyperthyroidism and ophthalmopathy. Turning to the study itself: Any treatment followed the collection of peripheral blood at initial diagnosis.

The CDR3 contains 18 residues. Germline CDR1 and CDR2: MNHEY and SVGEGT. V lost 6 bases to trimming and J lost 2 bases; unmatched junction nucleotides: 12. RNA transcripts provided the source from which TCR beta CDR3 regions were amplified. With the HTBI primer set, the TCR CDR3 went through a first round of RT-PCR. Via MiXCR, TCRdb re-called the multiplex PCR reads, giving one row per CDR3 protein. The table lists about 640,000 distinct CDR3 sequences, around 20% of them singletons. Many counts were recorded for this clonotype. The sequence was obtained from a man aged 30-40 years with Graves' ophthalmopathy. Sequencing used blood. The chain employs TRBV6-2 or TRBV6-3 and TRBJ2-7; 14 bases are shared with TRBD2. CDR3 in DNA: TGTGCCAGCAGCACGTCGACTAGCGGGAGGGCCGTGACCTACGAGCAGTACTTC. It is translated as CASSTSTSGRAVTYEQYF.